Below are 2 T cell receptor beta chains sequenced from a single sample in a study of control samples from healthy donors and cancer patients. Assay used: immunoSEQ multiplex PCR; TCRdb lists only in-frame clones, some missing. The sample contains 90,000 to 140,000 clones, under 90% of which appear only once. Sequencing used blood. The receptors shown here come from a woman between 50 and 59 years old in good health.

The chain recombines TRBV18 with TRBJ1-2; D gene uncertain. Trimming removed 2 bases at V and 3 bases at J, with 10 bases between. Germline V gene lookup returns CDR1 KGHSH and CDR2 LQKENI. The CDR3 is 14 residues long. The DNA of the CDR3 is TGTGCCAGCTCACCAGGTCTGGAGGACTATGGCTACACCTTC. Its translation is CASSPGLEDYGYTF.

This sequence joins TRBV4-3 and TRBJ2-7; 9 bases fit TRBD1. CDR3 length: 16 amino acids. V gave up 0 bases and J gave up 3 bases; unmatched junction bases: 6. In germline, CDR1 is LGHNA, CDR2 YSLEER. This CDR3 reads CASSQDGRQGVYEQYF. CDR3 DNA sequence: TGCGCCAGCAGCCAAGATGGGAGACAGGGGGTCTACGAGCAGTACTTC.